This entry lists 14 T cell receptor beta chains sequenced from one sample in a study of blood T cells in healthy people across ages. Together with a sample-barcoded 5' primer, a J-beta primer mix was included in a second PCR lasting about 7 to 12 cycles. MiXCR, run by TCRdb on the 5' RACE reads, gives a single entry per CDR3 protein. The sample has roughly 1,800,000 distinct CDR3 sequences, just under 50% seen once. Sequences were obtained from blood. The receptors here all came from a woman between 40 and 55 years old in good health.

The V call is TRBV6-2 or TRBV6-3, the J call TRBJ1-2; D not certain. Germline values: CDR1 MNHEY, CDR2 SVGEGT. V lost 5 bases to trimming and J lost 7 bases, with 14 bases between them. This CDR3 spans 13 amino acids. CDR3 coding DNA: TGTGCCAGCAGTGCTCATCTATATCGTGGCTACACCTTC. Its translation: CASSAHLYRGYTF.

The chain employs TRBV5-5 and TRBJ1-5, with D unclear. The CDR3 length is 15 residues. From germline, CDR1 is SGHKS and CDR2 YYEKEE (reference sequence). Trimming left V 4 bases short and J 4 bases short, with 15 bases between. The CDR3 region is CASSQGYTGNQPQHF. Written as DNA, the CDR3 is TGTGCCAGCAGCCAAGGATATACGGGGAATCAGCCCCAGCATTTT.

This clonotype was observed a few times. This chain joins TRBV9 and TRBJ1-2; 11 bases are a match to TRBD1. V lost 3 bases to trimming and J lost 8 bases; unmatched junction nucleotides: 9. CDR1 is SGDLS and CDR2 is YYNGEE in the germline V gene. The CDR3 length is 15 residues. CDR3 nucleotide sequence: TGTGCCAGCAGCGGGACCGGGACAGGGGGTCACGGCTACACCTTC. This encodes CASSGTGTGGHGYTF.

This clonotype has more than one count but fewer than ten. The rearrangement joins TRBV28 to TRBJ2-5, with 9 bases fitting TRBD2. The CDR3 runs 17 residues. V was clipped by 6 bases and J by 1 base; unmatched bases: 12. Germline lookup yields CDR1 MDHEN and CDR2 SYDVKM. The CDR3 reads CASSLNLRGGFQETQYF. The CDR3, as DNA: TGTGCCAGCAGCCTCAACCTGCGGGGGGGTTTCCAAGAGACCCAGTACTTC.

This chain connects TRBV9 to TRBJ1-5; D gene ambiguous. V lost 0 bases to trimming and J lost 1 base, with 5 bases between them. Germline assignment: CDR1 SGDLS and CDR2 YYNGEE. The CDR3 extends over 14 amino acids. CDR3: CASSVEDSNQPQHF. DNA of the CDR3: TGTGCCAGCAGCGTAGAGGACAGCAATCAGCCCCAGCATTTT.

The V and J genes are TRBV7-9 and TRBJ2-1; 10 bases agree with TRBD1. The CDR3 runs to 16 residues. Germline CDR1 is SEHNR and CDR2 is FQNEAQ (reference sequence). J gave up 6 bases and V 4 bases, and 9 bases lay outside the gene matches. The CDR3 DNA sequence: TGTGCCAGCAGCTCCCGGGACAGGGGCGAGGGCAATGAGCAGTTCTTC. Amino acid sequence: CASSSRDRGEGNEQFF.

The chain carries TRBV7-2 and TRBJ2-6; D not certain. Trimming removed 3 bases from V and 1 base from J, with 10 bases in between. From germline, CDR1 is SGHTA and CDR2 FQGNSA. The CDR3 contains 16 residues. This CDR3 reads CASSFKGISGANVLTF. In nucleotides, the CDR3 is TGTGCCAGCAGCTTTAAAGGGATATCTGGGGCCAACGTCCTGACTTTC.

CDR3 sequence reads: CASSRLAVSYEQYF. As DNA, the CDR3 is TGTGCCAGCAGCCGTCTAGCGGTCTCCTACGAGCAGTACTTC. This chain links TRBV6-2 or TRBV6-3 with TRBJ2-7, with 7 bases matching TRBD2. The CDR3 is 14 amino acids. CDR1 and CDR2 from the germline V gene are MNHEY and SVGEGT. V lost 6 bases, J lost 0 bases, and 5 bases stayed unmatched.

This clonotype was seen more than once but under ten times. The chain is built from TRBV7-9 and TRBJ2-4; D might be TRBD1 (5 bases). The end of the DNA fits TRBJ2-7 better, so the J call may be wrong. The CDR3 covers 15 residues. In germline, CDR1 is SEHNR, CDR2 FQNEAQ (reference sequence). The CDR3 sequence is CASTLLVTGQGEQYF. The DNA for the CDR3 is TGTGCCAGCACCCTCCTCGTGACTGGACAAGGCGAGCAGTACTTC.

This clonotype appeared many times. The J gene is TRBJ2-1, the V gene TRBV6-2 or TRBV6-3, with 9 positions matching TRBD1. Germline loops: CDR1 MNHEY, CDR2 SVGEGT. The CDR3 consists of 17 residues. V was pared by 2 bases and J by 3 bases, with 8 bases of the junction left unmatched. The CDR3 reads CASSYEIGTGIYNEQFF. The CDR3 DNA reads as TGTGCCAGCAGTTACGAAATCGGGACAGGGATCTACAATGAGCAGTTCTTC.

The rearrangement uses TRBV7-9 and TRBJ2-7; D gene uncertain. The V end lost 5 bases, the J end lost 3 bases, and 8 bases lay between the germline ends. CDR1 SEHNR and CDR2 FQNEAQ come from the germline V gene (reference sequence). The CDR3 totals 12 residues. Here the CDR3 reads CASSVEVYEQYF. CDR3 coding DNA: TGTGCCAGCAGCGTCGAGGTCTACGAGCAGTACTTC.

The sample holds a few counts of this clonotype. The V and J genes are TRBV6-2 or TRBV6-3 and TRBJ2-5; the match to TRBD2 covers 12 bases. This CDR3 has 15 residues. V dropped 5 bases and J dropped 6; count of bases not matched to a gene: 7. Germline V gene lookup returns CDR1 MNHEY and CDR2 SVGEGT. In DNA form, the CDR3 reads TGTGCCAGCAGTCGACTAGCGGGGGATCGACAGACCCAGTACTTC. This codes for CASSRLAGDRQTQYF.

This clonotype was detected only a few times. V usage is TRBV20-1 and J usage is TRBJ2-1; D may be TRBD2 (5 bases). The CDR3 length is 12 residues. Germline loops: CDR1 DFQATT, CDR2 SNEGSKA (reference sequence). The CDR3 loop reads CRPRDSYNEQFF. The CDR3 DNA follows: TGCAGGCCTCGGGACTCCTACAATGAGCAGTTCTTC.

V and J are TRBV9 and TRBJ2-1, with TRBD2 matching 7 bases. Trimming took 3 bases from V and 8 from J; bases not matched to a gene: 8. This CDR3 is built from 14 residues. Germline loops: CDR1 SGDLS, CDR2 YYNGEE. The CDR3 nucleotides are TGTGCCAGCAGCGCCCGACTAGCTAGCGATGAGCAGTTCTTC. Translated: CASSARLASDEQFF.